This T cell receptor beta chain was identified in a study of cytomegalovirus exposure and HLA in healthy donors. TCRdb's table, derived via immunoSEQ multiplex PCR, lists solely in-frame clones and lacks some. Altogether 100,000 to 150,000 clones are present, just under 90% being singletons, with the ten largest covering around 3.4%. Germline trimming cut 1 base from V and 4 bases from J; bases unmatched to any gene: 10. Germline V CDR1 and CDR2: SQVTM, ANQGSEA. This CDR3 has 16 residues. Study conclusions and caveats: It was found in a later analysis that first-cohort TCR clusters tended to co-occur in the 120 validation repertoires.

About this clone itself: Its cognate antigen is unknown.

The sequence came from a man aged 25-45 years in good health and CMV-seronegative. The sample was PBMCs. The chain links TRBV29-1 to TRBJ2-1; 7 bases agree with TRBD2. The CDR3 sequence: CSVEGRGSGFYNEQFF. DNA for the CDR3: TGCAGCGTTGAAGGGAGGGGTAGCGGGTTTTACAATGAGCAGTTCTTC.